This T cell receptor (beta chain) emerged from a study of neurological immune-mediated disorders. Study-wide results and caveats: The study found no CDR3 amino acid sequences shared by expanded clones across subjects, suggesting private repertoires in all groups.

The CDR3 length is 14 residues. Looked up from germline, CDR1 is SGHVS and CDR2 is FQNEAQ. Unmatched junction bases numbered 6, after V lost 5 bases and J lost 4 bases. Via MiXCR, TCRdb re-called the 5' RACE reads, giving one row per CDR3 protein. The data show some 15,000 distinct CDR3 sequences, 13% seen once. This clonotype was found many times. Its antigen is undetermined. Material: CD8+ T cells from blood. This TCR was sampled from a female donor with HTLV-1-associated myelopathy (HAM/TSP). This chain connects TRBV7-8 to TRBJ2-7; 9 bases are a match to TRBD2. As DNA, the CDR3 is TGTGCCAGCAGCCCTTTAGCGGGAGAGTACGAGCAGTACTTC. Its protein product is CASSPLAGEYEQYF.